This TCR beta chain was recovered during a study of T cells in Graves' hyperthyroidism and ophthalmopathy. Notes on the study in general: The blood repertoire included most of the expanded thyroid clonotypes above 0.001.

On this clonotype itself: Its antigen is currently unknown.

Researchers took RNA transcripts and amplified the TCR beta CDR3 regions from them. The TCR CDR3 first-round RT-PCR relied on the HTBI primer set. One entry per CDR3 protein, called by TCRdb with MiXCR from the multiplex PCR reads. The profile shows 700,000 to 850,000 distinct CDR3 sequences, over 35% of them singletons. Stable Graves' hyperthyroidism denoted no ophthalmopathy progression over 18 months. Trimming removed 4 bases at V and 0 bases at J, with 4 bases between. Germline CDR1 and CDR2: SNHLY and FYNNEI. The CDR3 runs 14 residues. The sequencing input was blood. The clonotype was recovered from a woman aged 40 to 49 with Graves' hyperthyroidism. The chain uses TRBV2 and TRBJ2-6; D is uncertain. CDR3 coding DNA: TGTGCCAGCAGTGGAAACTCTGGGGCCAACGTCCTGACTTTC. This sequence encodes CASSGNSGANVLTF.